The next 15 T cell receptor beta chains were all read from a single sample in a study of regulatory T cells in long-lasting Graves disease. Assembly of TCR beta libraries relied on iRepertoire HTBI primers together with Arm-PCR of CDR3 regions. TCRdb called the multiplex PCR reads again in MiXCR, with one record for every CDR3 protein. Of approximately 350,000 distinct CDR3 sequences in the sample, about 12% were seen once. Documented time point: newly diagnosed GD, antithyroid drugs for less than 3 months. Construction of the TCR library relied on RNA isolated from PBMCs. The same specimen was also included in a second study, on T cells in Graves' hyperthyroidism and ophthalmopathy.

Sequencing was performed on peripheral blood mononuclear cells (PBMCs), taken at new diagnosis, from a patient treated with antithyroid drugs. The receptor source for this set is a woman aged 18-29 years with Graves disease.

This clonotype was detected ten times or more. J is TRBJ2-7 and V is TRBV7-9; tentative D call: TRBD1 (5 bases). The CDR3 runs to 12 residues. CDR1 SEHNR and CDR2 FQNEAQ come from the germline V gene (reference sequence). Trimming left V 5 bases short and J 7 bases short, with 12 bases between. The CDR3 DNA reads TGTGCCAGCAGCCTGACAGTCGGGGAGCAGTACTTC. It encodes CASSLTVGEQYF.

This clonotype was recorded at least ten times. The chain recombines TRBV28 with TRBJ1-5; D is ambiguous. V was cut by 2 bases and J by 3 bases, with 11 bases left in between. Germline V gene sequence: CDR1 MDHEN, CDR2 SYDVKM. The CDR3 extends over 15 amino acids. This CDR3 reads CASSLGGTYNQPQHF. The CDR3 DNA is TGTGCCAGCAGTTTAGGTGGCACCTACAATCAGCCCCAGCATTTT.

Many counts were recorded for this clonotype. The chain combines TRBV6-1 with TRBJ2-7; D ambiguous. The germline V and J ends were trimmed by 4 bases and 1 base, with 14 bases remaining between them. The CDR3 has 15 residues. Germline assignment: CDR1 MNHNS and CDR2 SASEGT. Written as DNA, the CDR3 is TGTGCCAGCAGTGCTATGGTAGAGTCGTCCTACGAGCAGTACTTC. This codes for CASSAMVESSYEQYF.

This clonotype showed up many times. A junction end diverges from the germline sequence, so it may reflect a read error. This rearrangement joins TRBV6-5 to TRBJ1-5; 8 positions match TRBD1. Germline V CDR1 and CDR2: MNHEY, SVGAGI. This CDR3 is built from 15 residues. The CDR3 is CASSLSSRGHQPRHF. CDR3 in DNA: TGTGCCAGCAGTTTGAGTAGCAGGGGGCATCAGCCCCGGCATTTT.

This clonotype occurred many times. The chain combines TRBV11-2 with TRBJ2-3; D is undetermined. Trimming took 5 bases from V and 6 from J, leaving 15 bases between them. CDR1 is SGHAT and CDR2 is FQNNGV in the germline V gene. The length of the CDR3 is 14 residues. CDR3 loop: CASSPPWATDTQYF. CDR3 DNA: TGTGCCAGCAGCCCACCTTGGGCTACGGATACGCAGTATTTT.

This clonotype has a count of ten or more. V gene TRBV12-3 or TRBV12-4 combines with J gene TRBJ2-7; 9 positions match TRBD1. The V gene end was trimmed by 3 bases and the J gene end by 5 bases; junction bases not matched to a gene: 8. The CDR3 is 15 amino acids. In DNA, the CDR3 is TGTGCCAGCAGTTTTCCAGGACAGGGGATACACGAGCAGTACTTC. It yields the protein CASSFPGQGIHEQYF.

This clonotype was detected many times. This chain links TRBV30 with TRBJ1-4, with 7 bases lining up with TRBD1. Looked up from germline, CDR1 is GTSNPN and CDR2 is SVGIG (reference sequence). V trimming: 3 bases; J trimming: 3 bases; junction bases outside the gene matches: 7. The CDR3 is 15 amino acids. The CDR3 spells CAWSRQGASNEKLFF. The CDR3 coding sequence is TGTGCCTGGAGCCGACAGGGCGCGTCTAATGAAAAACTGTTTTTT.

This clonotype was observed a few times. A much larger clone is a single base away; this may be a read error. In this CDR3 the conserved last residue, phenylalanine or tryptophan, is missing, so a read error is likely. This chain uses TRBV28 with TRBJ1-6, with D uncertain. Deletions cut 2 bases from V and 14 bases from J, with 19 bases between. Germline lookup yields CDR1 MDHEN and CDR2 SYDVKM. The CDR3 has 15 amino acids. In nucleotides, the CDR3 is TGTGCCAGCAGTTTACGCCCCTACGGGTATCTAACCCTCCACCTT. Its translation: CASSLRPYGYLTLHL.

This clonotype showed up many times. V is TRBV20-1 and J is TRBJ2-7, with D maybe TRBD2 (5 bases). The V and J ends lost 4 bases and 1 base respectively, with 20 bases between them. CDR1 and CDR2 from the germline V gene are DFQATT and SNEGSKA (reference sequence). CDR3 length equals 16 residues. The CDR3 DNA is TGCAGTGCTACCTCCCCCCAGCGGAGTGGATCCTACGAGCAGTACTTC. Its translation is CSATSPQRSGSYEQYF.

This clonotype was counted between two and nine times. CDR3 sequence reads: CASSLGLIVLVETTGNTIYF. The DNA of the CDR3 is TGTGCCAGCAGCTTAGGTTTGATCGTGTTGGTAGAAACTACTGGAAACACCATATATTTT. This chain uses TRBV7-9 with TRBJ1-3; D unresolved. CDR3 size: 20 residues. Trimming shortened V by 1 base and J by 2 bases, and 24 bases separated the two germline ends. Germline values: CDR1 SEHNR, CDR2 FQNEAQ (reference sequence).

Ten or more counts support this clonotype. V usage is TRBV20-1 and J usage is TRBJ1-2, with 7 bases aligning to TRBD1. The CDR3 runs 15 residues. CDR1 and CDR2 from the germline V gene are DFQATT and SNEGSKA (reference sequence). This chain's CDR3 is CRGKERRGGNYGYTF. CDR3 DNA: TGCAGGGGGAAGGAGCGCAGGGGGGGCAACTATGGCTACACCTTC.

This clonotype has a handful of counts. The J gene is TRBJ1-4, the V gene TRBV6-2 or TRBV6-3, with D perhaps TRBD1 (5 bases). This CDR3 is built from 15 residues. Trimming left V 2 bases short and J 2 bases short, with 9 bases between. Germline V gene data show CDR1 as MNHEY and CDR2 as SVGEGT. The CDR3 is CASSYDAGTNEKLFF. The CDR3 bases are TGTGCCAGCAGTTACGACGCAGGGACTAATGAAAAACTGTTTTTT.

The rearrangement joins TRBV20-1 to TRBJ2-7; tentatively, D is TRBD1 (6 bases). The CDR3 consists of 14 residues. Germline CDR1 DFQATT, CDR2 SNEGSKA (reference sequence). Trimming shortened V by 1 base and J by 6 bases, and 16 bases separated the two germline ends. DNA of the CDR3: TGCAGTGCTAGAGCTTATGGGGGCAGGGGCGAGCAGTACTTC. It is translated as CSARAYGGRGEQYF.

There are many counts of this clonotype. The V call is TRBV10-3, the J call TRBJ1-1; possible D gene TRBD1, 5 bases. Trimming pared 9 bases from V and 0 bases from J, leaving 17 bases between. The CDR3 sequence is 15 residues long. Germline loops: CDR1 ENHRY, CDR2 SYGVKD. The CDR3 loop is CAIRGPFSLNTEAFF. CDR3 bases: TGTGCCATTAGGGGCCCTTTTAGTCTGAACACTGAAGCTTTCTTT.

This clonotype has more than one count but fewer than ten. Here the CDR3 DNA reads TGTGCCAGCAGCTTATTCGGGCGGAGTTCCTCCGGGGAGCTGTTTTTT. This encodes CASSLFGRSSSGELFF. The chain links TRBV7-2 to TRBJ2-2; D remains ambiguous. Per germline, CDR1 SGHTA and CDR2 FQGNSA. V was trimmed by 2 bases and J by 6 bases, leaving 16 bases between them. The CDR3 has 16 residues.